These T cell receptor beta chains were read from a single sample in a study of cytotoxic CD8 clonotypes in ibrutinib-treated CLL. The method was immunoSEQ multiplex PCR; TCRdb's version includes in-frame clones alone and lacks a portion of them. This table has some 200,000 clones, 75% to 85% appearing once. Sequencing used PBMCs, obtained after 12 months of ibrutinib treatment. The receptors were gathered from a human donor with chronic lymphocytic leukemia. CDR3s leave out the opening cysteine and the closing phenylalanine or tryptophan.

v_gene	j_gene	CDR3aa
TRBV4-2	TRBJ1-1	ASSQALGLNTEAF
TRBV10-1	TRBJ1-2	ASSAFVGRNPNYGYT
TRBV6-1	TRBJ1-1	ASLPGVSVNTEAF
TRBV4-1	TRBJ2-2	ASSPGQNTGELF
TRBV20-1	TRBJ2-1	SAMNYNEQF
TRBV2	TRBJ1-1	ASSGSSLRLAF
TRBV29-1	TRBJ2-7	SVDTPGRQGTYEQY
TRBV11-2	TRBJ2-3	ASSSYRDYTPSTDTQY
TRBV19	TRBJ1-4	ASRSPGSEKLF
TRBV6-1	TRBJ1-5	AGQGASNQPQH
TRBV28	TRBJ2-3	ASSPSVVGDTQY
TRBV5-4	TRBJ2-1	ASSPFPGSSGNEQF
TRBV29-1	TRBJ1-5	SAQDGKGQPQH
TRBV4-1	TRBJ1-3	ASSQAGNTIY
TRBV27	TRBJ2-1	ASAFLFGEGEQF
TRBV10-3	TRBJ2-1	AISDRGTEQYNEQF
TRBV7-9	TRBJ2-7	ASSPTPSPTYEQY
TRBV9	TRBJ1-1	ASSERDTRVDTEAF
TRBV10-3	TRBJ2-1	AISGSAGGFNEQF
TRBV9	TRBJ1-3	ASSTEQGAEGNTIY
TRBV4-1	TRBJ2-1	ASSPIGTSGGSYNEQF
TRBV15	TRBJ2-7	ATSPGGGRRSYEQY
TRBV5-1	TRBJ2-1	ASRYRGLAGPYNEQF
TRBV5-1	TRBJ1-1	ASSLIRGRNTEAF
TRBV2	TRBJ2-1	ASSVEAGGRNEQF
TRBV13	TRBJ2-5	ASSSPTSGLQETQY
TRBV6-1	TRBJ1-5	ASGRAFNSNQPQH
TRBV4-1	TRBJ1-5	ASSQARGTNQPQH
TRBV5-4	TRBJ1-2	ASSSHRQGKYGYT
TRBV19	TRBJ2-5	ASSIGRLAGVRETQY
TRBV13	TRBJ2-3	ASSPRGGGDTQY
TRBV2	TRBJ2-2	ASSFRGLAGTANTGELF
TRBV19	TRBJ2-7	ASRHGQSYEQY
TRBV30	TRBJ2-2	AWIPPNTGELF
TRBV6-1	TRBJ2-2	ASSELAGGPGELF
TRBV2	TRBJ2-3	ASSKDGGAGTDTQY
TRBV12-1	TRBJ1-5	ASSSSELGSNQPQH
TRBV11-2	TRBJ1-2	ASSSGPGGYT
TRBV20-1	TRBJ2-7	SAGQGWEQY
TRBV7-6	TRBJ2-7	ASSPGGRYEQY
TRBV7-8	TRBJ2-7	ASSWGQGGSYEQY
TRBV19	TRBJ2-5	ASSILASGTPYQETQY